This T cell receptor beta chain was recorded in a study of regulatory T cells in long-lasting Graves disease. iRepertoire HTBI primers and Arm-PCR of CDR3 regions built TCR beta libraries. TCRdb re-derived calls from the multiplex PCR reads in MiXCR, one entry per CDR3 protein. The table has approximately 490,000 distinct CDR3 sequences, about a sixth seen once. The CDR3 consists of 15 residues. From germline, CDR1 is KGHSH and CDR2 LQKENI. About this clonotype itself: At one of its ends the junction is not consistent with the germline gene, which may arise from a read error.

Time point meaning: newly diagnosed GD, antithyroid drugs for less than 3 months. Scientists built the TCR library using RNA that was extracted from PBMCs. From each patient, about 8.5 milliliters of peripheral blood was drawn and collected into an EDTA anticoagulant tube. The sample was also reused in another study, on T cells in Graves' hyperthyroidism and ophthalmopathy. As that report states: Graves' hyperthyroidism was deemed stable absent ophthalmopathy progression within 18 months.

This sequence was found in a middle-aged man with Graves disease. The chain carries TRBV18 and TRBJ1-1; 8 bases align to TRBD1. The sequences come from peripheral blood mononuclear cells (PBMCs), collected at new diagnosis, from a patient treated with antithyroid drugs. The CDR3 loop is CASSPPTGGGTGAFF. CDR3 sequence (DNA): TGTGCCAGCTCACCGCCCACAGGGGGGGGCACTGGAGCTTTCTTT.